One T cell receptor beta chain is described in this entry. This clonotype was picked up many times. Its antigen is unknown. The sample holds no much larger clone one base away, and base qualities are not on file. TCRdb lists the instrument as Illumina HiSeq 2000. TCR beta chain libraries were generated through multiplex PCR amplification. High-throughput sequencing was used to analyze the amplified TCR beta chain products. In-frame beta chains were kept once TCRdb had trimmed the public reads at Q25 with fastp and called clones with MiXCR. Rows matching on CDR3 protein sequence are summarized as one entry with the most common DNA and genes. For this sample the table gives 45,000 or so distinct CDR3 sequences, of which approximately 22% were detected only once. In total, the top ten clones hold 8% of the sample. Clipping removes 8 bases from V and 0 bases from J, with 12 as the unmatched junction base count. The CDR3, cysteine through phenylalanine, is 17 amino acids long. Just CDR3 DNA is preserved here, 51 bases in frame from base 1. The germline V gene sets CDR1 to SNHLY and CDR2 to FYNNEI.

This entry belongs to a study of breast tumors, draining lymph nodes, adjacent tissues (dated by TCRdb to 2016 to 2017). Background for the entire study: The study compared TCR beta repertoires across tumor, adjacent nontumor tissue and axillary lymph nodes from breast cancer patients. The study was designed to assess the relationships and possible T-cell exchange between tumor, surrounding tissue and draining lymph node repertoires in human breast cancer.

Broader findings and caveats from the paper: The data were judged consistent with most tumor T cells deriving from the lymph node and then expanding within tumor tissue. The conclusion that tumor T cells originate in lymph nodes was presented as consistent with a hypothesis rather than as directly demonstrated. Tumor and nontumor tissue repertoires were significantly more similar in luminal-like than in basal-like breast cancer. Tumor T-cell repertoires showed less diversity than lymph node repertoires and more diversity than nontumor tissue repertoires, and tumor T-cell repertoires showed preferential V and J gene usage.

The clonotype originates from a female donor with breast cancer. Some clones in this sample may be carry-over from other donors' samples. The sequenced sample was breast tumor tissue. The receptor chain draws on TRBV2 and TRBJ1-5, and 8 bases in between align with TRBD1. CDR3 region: CASADRASSYSNQPQHF. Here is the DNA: TGTGCCAGCGCGGACAGGGCCTCCTCATATAGCAATCAGCCCCAGCATTTT. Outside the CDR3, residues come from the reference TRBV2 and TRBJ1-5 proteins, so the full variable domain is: EPEVTQTPSHQVTQMGQEVILRCVPISNHLYFYWYRQILGQKVEFLVSFYNNEISEKSEIFDDQFSVERPDGSNFTLKIRSTKLEDSAMYFCASADRASSYSNQPQHFGDGTRLSIL.